This TCR beta chain is from a study of cytomegalovirus exposure and HLA in healthy donors. With 60 Vbeta and 13 Jbeta primers, the PCR was carried out. Produced via immunoSEQ multiplex PCR; TCRdb's table is partial and in-frame only. Of some 110,000 clones listed, 55% to 65% were seen once; the top ten hold roughly 2.4%. The specimen was PBMCs. The source is a woman between 25 and 40 years old in good health and CMV-seronegative.

CDR3 nucleotides: TGTGCCAGCAGCACAAACAGGGGAAAAGAGACCCAGTACTTC. Protein: CASSTNRGKETQYF. The chain uses TRBV7-2 and TRBJ2-5; 7 bases fit TRBD1. The J segment lost 3 bases and the V segment lost 5 bases, leaving 6 bases of the junction unmatched. Germline lookup yields CDR1 SGHTA and CDR2 FQGNSA. The CDR3 runs 14 residues.